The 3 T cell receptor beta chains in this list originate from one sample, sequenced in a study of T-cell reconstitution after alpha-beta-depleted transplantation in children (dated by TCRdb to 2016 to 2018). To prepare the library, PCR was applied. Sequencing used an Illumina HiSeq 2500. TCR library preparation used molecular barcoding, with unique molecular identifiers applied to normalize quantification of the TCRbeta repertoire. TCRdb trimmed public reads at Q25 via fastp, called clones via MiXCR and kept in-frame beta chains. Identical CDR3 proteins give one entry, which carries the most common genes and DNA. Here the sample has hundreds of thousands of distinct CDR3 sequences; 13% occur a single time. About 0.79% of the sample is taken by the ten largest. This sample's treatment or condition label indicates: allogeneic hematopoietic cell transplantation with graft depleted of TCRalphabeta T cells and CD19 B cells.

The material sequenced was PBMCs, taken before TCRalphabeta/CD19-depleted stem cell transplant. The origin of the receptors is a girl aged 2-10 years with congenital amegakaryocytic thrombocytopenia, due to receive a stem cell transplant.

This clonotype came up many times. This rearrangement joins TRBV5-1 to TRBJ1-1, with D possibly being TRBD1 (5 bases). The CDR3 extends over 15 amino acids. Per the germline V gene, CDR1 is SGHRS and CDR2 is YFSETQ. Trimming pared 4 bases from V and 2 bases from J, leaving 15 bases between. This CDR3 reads CASSTGRLTNTEAFF. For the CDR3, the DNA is TGCGCCAGCAGCACAGGACGGTTGACTAACACTGAAGCTTTCTTT.

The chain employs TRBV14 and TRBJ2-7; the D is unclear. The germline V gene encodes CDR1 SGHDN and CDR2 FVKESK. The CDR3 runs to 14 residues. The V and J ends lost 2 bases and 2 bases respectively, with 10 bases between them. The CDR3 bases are TGTGCCAGCAGCCAATCATCCGTGACCTACGAGCAGTACTTC. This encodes CASSQSSVTYEQYF.

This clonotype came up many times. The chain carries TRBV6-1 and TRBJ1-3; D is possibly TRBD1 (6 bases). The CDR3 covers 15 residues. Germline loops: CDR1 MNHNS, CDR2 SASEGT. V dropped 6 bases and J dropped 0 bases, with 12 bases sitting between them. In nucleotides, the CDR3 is TGTGCCAGCAGGCTCGGGGACACCTCTGGAAACACCATATATTTT. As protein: CASRLGDTSGNTIYF.